Presented here are 13 T cell receptor beta chains from one specimen sequenced in a study of identical twins. TCRdb fed the 5' RACE reads into MiXCR, producing one record per CDR3 protein. The sample lists 1,800,000 or so distinct CDR3 sequences, about 31% seen once, with more than 0.25% in the top ten. The sequenced sample was cord blood. These receptors came from a newborn girl in good health.

V is TRBV4-1 and J is TRBJ2-1; TRBD1 or TRBD2 may be the D gene (6 bases each). The J call may be mistaken, given a closer DNA end match to TRBJ2-7. Per germline, CDR1 MGHRA and CDR2 YSYEKL. The CDR3 runs 19 residues. CDR3 amino acids: CASSQDLGLGGIVYNEQYF. The CDR3 bases are TGCGCCAGCAGCCAAGATTTGGGTTTGGGGGGCATTGTTTACAATGAGCAGTACTTC.

The V gene is TRBV5-1, the J gene TRBJ1-2, with a tentative D call TRBD1 (6 bases). V lost 1 base to trimming and J lost 6 bases, with 16 bases between them. This CDR3 has 15 amino acids. Per the germline V gene, CDR1 is SGHRS and CDR2 is YFSETQ. The CDR3 loop is CASSLWAGGADGYTF. CDR3 in DNA: TGCGCCAGCAGCTTGTGGGCCGGGGGGGCAGATGGCTACACCTTC. Full variable domain (remainder filled in from reference TRBV5-1 and TRBJ1-2): KAGVTQTPRYLIKTRGQQVTLSCSPISGHRSVSWYQQTPGQGLQFLFEYFSETQRNKGNFPGRFSGRQFSNSRSEMNVSTLELGDSALYLCASSLWAGGADGYTFGSGTRLTVV.

The chain joins TRBV11-1 to TRBJ2-1, with a weak D call TRBD1 (6 bases). The CDR3 has 12 residues. Germline V gives CDR1 SGHAT, CDR2 FQDESV (reference sequence). Between the trimmed V and J ends, which lost 5 bases and 7 bases, there was a span of 9 bases. CDR3 bases: TGTGCCAGCAGCCCGGGACAAAATGAGCAGTTCTTC. As protein: CASSPGQNEQFF. The entire variable domain, with the rest obtained from reference TRBV11-1 and TRBJ2-1, is as follows: EAEVAQSPRYKITEKSQAVAFWCDPISGHATLYWYRQILGQGPELLVQFQDESVVDDSQLPKDRFSAERLKGVDSTLKIQPAELGDSAMYLCASSPGQNEQFFGPGTRLTVL.

This clonotype was seen only a few times. V is TRBV28 and J is TRBJ2-7; D is uncertain. CDR3 length equals 12 residues. V was shortened by 6 bases and J by 5 bases, with 11 bases between the two germline ends. CDR1 and CDR2 (germline): MDHEN, SYDVKM. Here the CDR3 DNA reads TGTGCCAGCAGGGAACTCAGCCACGAGCAGTACTTC. Amino acids: CASRELSHEQYF.

The chain combines TRBV2 with TRBJ2-1; D is uncertain. Germline assignment: CDR1 SNHLY and CDR2 FYNNEI. The V end was cut by 6 bases, the J end by 7 bases, with 10 bases between. This CDR3 has 12 residues. The CDR3 DNA reads TGTGCCAGCAGGGAAAGCCTAAATGAGCAGTTCTTC. It specifies CASRESLNEQFF. Filled out from reference TRBV2 and TRBJ2-1, the complete variable domain reads EPEVTQTPSHQVTQMGQEVILRCVPISNHLYFYWYRQILGQKVEFLVSFYNNEISEKSEIFDDQFSVERPDGSNFTLKIRSTKLEDSAMYFCASRESLNEQFFGPGTRLTVL.

This chain uses TRBV6-5 with TRBJ2-5; TRBD1 or TRBD2 may be the D gene (6 bases each). This CDR3 region has 14 residues. CDR1 is MNHEY and CDR2 is SVGAGI in the germline V gene. Between the trimmed V and J ends, which lost 1 base and 5 bases, there was a span of 11 bases. CDR3 loop: CASSYYRGAETQYF. The CDR3 bases are TGTGCCAGCAGTTACTATAGGGGGGCGGAGACCCAGTACTTC.

This clonotype was seen only a few times. The chain is built from TRBV5-1 and TRBJ2-7, with 11 bases lining up with TRBD2. The length of the CDR3 is 15 residues. The junction had 15 bases not matched to a gene; V was cut back by 4 bases and J by 12 bases. Per the germline V gene, CDR1 is SGHRS and CDR2 is YFSETQ. The CDR3 is CASSPKPGLAVLRYF. In DNA form, the CDR3 reads TGCGCCAGCAGCCCGAAGCCGGGACTAGCGGTCCTTCGGTACTTC.

The chain recombines TRBV10-3 with TRBJ2-1, with D possibly TRBD2 on 6 matching bases. The CDR3 has 17 residues. Trimming removed 4 bases from V and 4 bases from J, with 20 bases in between. Per the germline V gene, CDR1 is ENHRY and CDR2 is SYGVKD. CDR3 DNA sequence: TGTGCCATCAGTGCCGGGACCCTTACCCGGGGGTACAATGAGCAGTTCTTC. Translating gives CAISAGTLTRGYNEQFF.

The DNA of the CDR3 is TGTGCCATCGCTAACACAGGGTTGGGAGATACGCAGTATTTT. Its protein product is CAIANTGLGDTQYF. The chain has TRBV10-3 and TRBJ2-3; perhaps TRBD1 as D (6 bases). Trimming left V 8 bases short and J 5 bases short, with 17 bases between. The germline CDR1 and CDR2 sequences are ENHRY and SYGVKD. The CDR3 runs 14 residues.

This clonotype was picked up one time. The conserved closing phenylalanine or tryptophan is absent in this CDR3, likely reflecting a read error. This chain joins TRBV12-3 or TRBV12-4 and TRBJ1-2; no reliable D call. The CDR3 extends over 12 amino acids. CDR3: CVSSLEAGGYTV. DNA of the CDR3: TGTGTCAGCAGTTTAGAGGCGGGAGGCTACACCGTC.

This clonotype came up a few times. The chain recombines TRBV7-2 with TRBJ1-4, with D possibly matching TRBD1 (5 bases). CDR1 SGHTA and CDR2 FQGNSA come from the germline V gene. V dropped 1 base and J dropped 5 bases, with 14 bases sitting between them. The CDR3 has 16 amino acids. Here the CDR3 reads CASSLVGNRPNEKLFF. CDR3 nucleotides: TGTGCCAGCAGCTTAGTGGGTAACAGGCCCAATGAAAAACTGTTTTTT.

J is TRBJ1-5 and V is TRBV18; no clear D. The germline V gene encodes CDR1 KGHSH and CDR2 LQKENI. This CDR3 is 16 amino acids long. V lost 1 base and J lost 2, with 12 bases in between. The CDR3 region has the DNA TGTGCCAGCTCACCACAGGGTGGAAGGGGCAATCAGCCCCAGCATTTT. Protein product: CASSPQGGRGNQPQHF. Supplemented by reference TRBV18 and TRBJ1-5, the full variable domain reads NAGVMQNPRHLVRRRGQEARLRCSPMKGHSHVYWYRQLPEEGLKFMVYLQKENIIDESGMPKERFSAEFPKEGPSILRIQQVVRGDSAAYFCASSPQGGRGNQPQHFGDGTRLSIL.

V is TRBV20-1 and J is TRBJ2-1, with a weak D call TRBD2 (7 bases). The germline V gene has CDR1 DFQATT and CDR2 SNEGSKA (reference sequence). V shed 1 base and J shed 6 bases, with 13 bases lying between them. This CDR3 has 14 amino acids. CDR3: CSARGPGGLNEQFF. CDR3 DNA: TGCAGTGCTAGAGGGCCGGGGGGCCTCAATGAGCAGTTCTTC.